This T cell receptor (beta chain) was captured in a study of regulatory T cells in long-lasting Graves disease. Time point of the sample: newly diagnosed GD, antithyroid drugs for less than 3 months. Preparation of the TCR library used RNA extracted from PBMCs. Libraries of TCR beta came from iRepertoire HTBI primers plus Arm-PCR of CDR3 regions. TCRdb re-derived calls from the multiplex PCR reads in MiXCR, one entry per CDR3 protein. The repertoire holds 450,000 to 600,000 distinct CDR3 sequences, with around 15% as singletons. The same sample was also used in a study of T cells in Graves' hyperthyroidism and ophthalmopathy. That work states: Blood samples included most of the expanded thyroid clonotypes exceeding 0.001.

The material was peripheral blood mononuclear cells (PBMCs), obtained at new diagnosis, from a patient treated with antithyroid drugs. This TCR derives from a middle-aged man with Graves disease.

For the CDR3, the DNA is TGTGCCAGTAGTCCGGGACTAGCGGGAGTGCGATATGAGCAGTTCTTC. Translated: CASSPGLAGVRYEQFF. This chain joins TRBV19 and TRBJ2-1, with 14 bases aligning to TRBD2. The CDR3 is 16 residues long. J gave up 8 bases and V 5 bases, and 8 bases lay outside the gene matches. Germline V lookup: CDR1 LNHDA, CDR2 SQIVND (reference sequence).